These 10 T cell receptor beta chains share one sample of origin, sequenced in a study of blood T cell repertoires in COVID-19. TCRdb's table, derived via immunoSEQ multiplex PCR, lists solely in-frame clones and lacks some. This table holds approximately 480,000 clones, roughly nine tenths found once. The material sequenced was peripheral blood. Receptors were obtained from a young man with COVID-19, enrolled during active disease.

V usage is TRBV19 and J usage is TRBJ2-3, with D maybe TRBD1 (6 bases). The CDR3 is made up of 13 amino acids. The V gene lost 1 base and the J gene lost 4 bases, with 6 bases spanning the gap. Germline V gene data show CDR1 as LNHDA and CDR2 as SQIVND (reference sequence). The CDR3 region has the DNA TGTGCCAGTAGTATAGGGACAGCAGATACGCAGTATTTT. It is translated as CASSIGTADTQYF.

The J gene is TRBJ1-3, the V gene TRBV5-1; 7 bases align to TRBD1. CDR1 and CDR2 from the germline V gene are SGHRS and YFSETQ. Unmatched junction bases numbered 8, after V lost 5 bases and J lost 0 bases. This CDR3 has 16 residues. CDR3 nucleotide sequence: TGCGCCAGCAGTCGGGGAGCAGGGGGCTCTGGAAACACCATATATTTT. The encoded protein is CASSRGAGGSGNTIYF. The variable domain in full, completed from reference TRBV5-1 and TRBJ1-3, reads KAGVTQTPRYLIKTRGQQVTLSCSPISGHRSVSWYQQTPGQGLQFLFEYFSETQRNKGNFPGRFSGRQFSNSRSEMNVSTLELGDSALYLCASSRGAGGSGNTIYFGEGSWLTVV.

The chain recombines TRBV7-9 with TRBJ2-7; D possibly corresponds to TRBD1 (5 bases). Germline CDR1 is SEHNR and CDR2 is FQNEAQ (reference sequence). The V gene lost 7 bases and the J gene lost 4 bases, with 20 bases spanning the gap. The length of the CDR3 is 15 residues. The CDR3 loop is CASTSGSGSSYEQYF. The CDR3 DNA reads TGTGCCAGCACCTCCGGCTCAGGGTCGAGTTACGAGCAGTACTTC.

This chain joins TRBV19 and TRBJ2-4; a weak D match, TRBD2 (6 bases). CDR3 length: 15 residues. V dropped 9 bases and J dropped 1 base, with 16 bases sitting between them. In germline, CDR1 is LNHDA, CDR2 SQIVND (reference sequence). Here the CDR3 reads CASSWDFDAKNIQYF. Here the CDR3 DNA reads TGTGCCAGCTCCTGGGACTTCGACGCCAAAAACATTCAGTACTTC.

V gene TRBV19 combines with J gene TRBJ2-1; D is undetermined. The germline gives CDR1 LNHDA, CDR2 SQIVND (reference sequence). The germline V and J ends were trimmed by 3 bases and 4 bases, with 13 bases remaining between them. This CDR3 has 15 amino acids. The CDR3 nucleotides read TGTGCCAGTAGTATCTTCCCCACAGTATACAATGAGCAGTTCTTC. It encodes CASSIFPTVYNEQFF. The entire variable domain, with the rest obtained from reference TRBV19 and TRBJ2-1, is as follows: DGGITQSPKYLFRKEGQNVTLSCEQNLNHDAMYWYRQDPGQGLRLIYYSQIVNDFQKGDIAEGYSVSREKKESFPLTVTSAQKNPTAFYLCASSIFPTVYNEQFFGPGTRLTVL.

The rearrangement uses TRBV7-6 and TRBJ2-1; the match to TRBD2 covers 12 bases. Germline V gene lookup returns CDR1 SGHVS and CDR2 FNYEAQ. The CDR3 consists of 18 residues. J was trimmed by 4 bases and V by 3 bases; bases with no gene match: 10. The DNA for the CDR3 is TGTGCCAGCAGCTTCGCTAGCGGGAGGGTCCCGACTTACAATGAGCAGTTCTTC. Translating it yields CASSFASGRVPTYNEQFF.

The chain employs TRBV6-5 and TRBJ1-4; maybe TRBD1 (6 bases). Germline assignment: CDR1 MNHEY and CDR2 SVGAGI. V lost 0 bases to trimming and J lost 5 bases, with 10 bases between them. The CDR3 consists of 15 residues. The CDR3 loop reads CASSYSQGKNEKLFF. The CDR3 DNA sequence: TGTGCCAGCAGTTACTCCCAGGGGAAGAATGAAAAACTGTTTTTT.

This sequence joins TRBV29-1 and TRBJ2-1; 9 bases match TRBD2. The CDR3 covers 16 residues. The ends lost 7 bases at V and 5 bases at J; junction bases unmatched: 15. Germline CDR1 reads SQVTM; CDR2 reads ANQGSEA. CDR3 in amino acids: CSAGGWGASGDNEQFF. As DNA, the CDR3 is TGCAGCGCCGGGGGCTGGGGGGCTAGCGGGGACAATGAGCAGTTCTTC.

The J gene is TRBJ1-2, the V gene TRBV28, with D hard to call. Trimming cost V 7 bases and J 6 bases, with 15 bases left between them. Germline loops: CDR1 MDHEN, CDR2 SYDVKM. The CDR3 sequence is 13 residues long. The CDR3, as DNA: TGTGCCAGCAACCCCCCAGATCGCAATGGCTACACCTTC. Its translation is CASNPPDRNGYTF.

V is TRBV10-2 and J is TRBJ2-7; TRBD2 is a possible D gene (6 bases). Germline lookup yields CDR1 WSHSY and CDR2 SAAADI. The CDR3 contains 14 residues. Trimming removed 2 bases from V and 1 base from J, with 9 bases in between. CDR3 sequence: CASSEPGSSYEQYF. Written as DNA, the CDR3 is TGCGCCAGCAGTGAGCCCGGGAGTTCCTACGAGCAGTACTTC.